This TCR beta chain was observed in a study of blood T cell repertoires in COVID-19. The CDR3 contains 16 residues. V dropped 5 bases and J dropped 7; count of bases not matched to a gene: 16. Germline assignment: CDR1 LGHDT and CDR2 YNNKEL (reference sequence). Clones were sequenced by immunoSEQ multiplex PCR, and TCRdb holds only the in-frame ones, with some missing. Among about 110,000 clones listed, approximately 70% were seen once. The origin of this receptor is a human donor with acute or convalescent COVID-19. The donor label of this sample is uncertain. This chain joins TRBV3-1 (or the pseudogene TRBV3-2) and TRBJ2-7; 8 positions agree with TRBD2. Sequenced input: peripheral blood. The DNA of the CDR3 is TGTGCCAGCAGCTTTCGGGGGGGCCGCCCGTTACGGGAGCAGTACTTC. Translating gives CASSFRGGRPLREQYF.